Listed here are 3 T cell receptor beta chains from one sample, sequenced in a study of graft-versus-host responses after intestinal transplantation. These receptors' antigens are unknown. The method was immunoSEQ multiplex PCR; TCRdb's version includes in-frame clones alone and lacks a portion of them. The table has approximately 68,000 clones, nearly 90% seen once; the top ten hold about 4%. The starting material was unstimulated CD8+ T cells sorted from spleen or lymph node cells, obtained before transplant. Receptors originate from a human donor who was the organ donor for an intestinal transplant.

This chain links TRBV13 with TRBJ1-6, with 8 bases that match TRBD1. Trimming took 0 bases from V and 8 from J; bases not matched to a gene: 9. Germline V gives CDR1 PRHDT, CDR2 FYEKMQ (reference sequence). CDR3 length: 17 amino acids. The CDR3 coding sequence is TGTGCCAGCAGCTTAGGGCCGGGACAGGAGGGTCATTCACCCCTCCACTTT. It yields the protein CASSLGPGQEGHSPLHF.

The chain recombines TRBV4-2 with TRBJ2-2, with 10 bases matching TRBD1. The CDR3 covers 17 residues. V shed 5 bases, J shed 7 bases, and the junction held 13 bases outside the gene matches. Germline CDR1 reads LGHNA; CDR2 reads YNFKEQ. The CDR3 DNA sequence: TGTGCCAGCAGCAATCTCCCGGGACAGGGGTTTGGCGGGGAGCTGTTTTTT. As protein: CASSNLPGQGFGGELFF.

The rearrangement joins TRBV19 to TRBJ2-1, with 8 positions matching TRBD2. V was pared by 3 bases and J by 2 bases, with 3 bases of the junction left unmatched. The CDR3 loop spans 15 amino acids. Germline CDR1 LNHDA, CDR2 SQIVND (reference sequence). CDR3 protein: CASSMSGGPYNEQFF. In nucleotides, the CDR3 is TGTGCCAGTAGTATGAGCGGGGGCCCCTACAATGAGCAGTTCTTC. Full variable domain (outside the CDR3, taken from reference TRBV19 and TRBJ2-1): DGGITQSPKYLFRKEGQNVTLSCEQNLNHDAMYWYRQDPGQGLRLIYYSQIVNDFQKGDIAEGYSVSREKKESFPLTVTSAQKNPTAFYLCASSMSGGPYNEQFFGPGTRLTVL.